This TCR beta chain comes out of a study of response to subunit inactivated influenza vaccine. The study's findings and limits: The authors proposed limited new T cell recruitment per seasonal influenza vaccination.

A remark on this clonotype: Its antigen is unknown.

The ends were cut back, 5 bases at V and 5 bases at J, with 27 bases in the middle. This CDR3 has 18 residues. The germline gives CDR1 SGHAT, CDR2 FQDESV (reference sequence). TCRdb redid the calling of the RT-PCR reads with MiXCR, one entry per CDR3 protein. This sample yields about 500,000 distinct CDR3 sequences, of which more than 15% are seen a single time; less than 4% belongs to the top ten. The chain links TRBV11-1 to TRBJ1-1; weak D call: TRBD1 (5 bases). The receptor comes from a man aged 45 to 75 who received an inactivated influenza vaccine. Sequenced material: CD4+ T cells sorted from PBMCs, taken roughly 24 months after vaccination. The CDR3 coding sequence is TGTGCCAGCAGCCCCGGGGGGTCGGAACACCGATCGGGGACTGAAGCTTTCTTT. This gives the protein CASSPGGSEHRSGTEAFF.